Shown below are 14 T cell receptor beta chains from a single sample sequenced in a study of T-cell memory formation after mild COVID-19. TCRdb processed the 5' RACE reads anew with MiXCR; each CDR3 protein has one entry. The sample has some 440,000 distinct CDR3 sequences; roughly 23% are singletons. The sample was PBMCs or a T cell subset sorted from them (not recorded which). Receptors were obtained from an adult woman who had mild COVID-19 (a few samples of this study predate the infection). Cell type and time point are not known.

The chain combines TRBV7-6 with TRBJ1-1; no definite D call. Trimming stripped 5 bases from V and 6 bases from J, with 13 bases between. From germline, CDR1 is SGHVS and CDR2 FNYEAQ. The CDR3 has 13 amino acids. The CDR3 region is CASSPNRGAEAFF. The CDR3, as DNA: TGTGCCAGCAGCCCCAATCGAGGAGCTGAAGCTTTCTTT.

The CDR3 sequence is CASSVVVGGGLSYNEQFF. CDR3 nucleotides: TGTGCCAGCAGCGTAGTCGTAGGTGGGGGGCTCTCCTACAATGAGCAGTTCTTC. The chain couples TRBV9 to TRBJ2-1, with D perhaps assigned TRBD1 or TRBD2 (6 bases each). Trimming pared 0 bases from V and 0 bases from J, leaving 16 bases between. Germline-derived CDR1 and CDR2 are SGDLS and YYNGEE. The CDR3 has 18 residues.

This chain uses TRBV5-6 with TRBJ2-7, with 9 bases aligning to TRBD2. Germline V lookup: CDR1 SGHDT, CDR2 YYEEEE. The CDR3 is made up of 14 amino acids. J lost 2 bases, V lost 2 bases, and 2 bases had no gene match. CDR3 residues: CASSFAGGTYEQYF. CDR3 DNA: TGTGCCAGCAGCTTCGCGGGAGGGACCTACGAGCAGTACTTC.

The chain links TRBV12-3 or TRBV12-4 to TRBJ1-5; tentatively, D is TRBD1 (6 bases). This CDR3 has 14 residues. Trimming shortened V by 5 bases and J by 6 bases, and 14 bases separated the two germline ends. The chain's CDR3 is CASSRNEGGQPQHF. In DNA form, the CDR3 reads TGTGCCAGCAGTCGAAACGAAGGGGGTCAGCCCCAGCATTTT.

This clonotype was counted only a few times. This chain connects TRBV12-3 or TRBV12-4 to TRBJ2-1; D gene unclear. This CDR3 comprises 14 residues. Trimming removed 6 bases at V and 5 bases at J, with 14 bases between. CDR3 residues: CASSPPKVHNEQFF. CDR3 DNA: TGTGCCAGCAGCCCTCCGAAGGTGCACAATGAGCAGTTCTTC.

This rearrangement joins TRBV12-3 or TRBV12-4 to TRBJ2-5; a possible D gene is TRBD2 (6 bases). This CDR3 is 16 amino acids long. Trimming cost V 4 bases and J 5 bases, with 20 bases left between them. CDR3 sequence (DNA): TGTGCCAGCAGTTCCCCCGCGGTTAGCGGAGGGGAGACCCAGTACTTC. This encodes CASSSPAVSGGETQYF.

This clonotype was found once. The V and J genes are TRBV19 and TRBJ1-5; possibly TRBD1 for D (6 bases). Germline assignment: CDR1 LNHDA and CDR2 SQIVND (reference sequence). The CDR3 is 14 residues long. Trimming removed 5 bases at V and 2 bases at J, with 10 bases between. In nucleotides, the CDR3 is TGTGCCAGTAGTTCCTGGACAGGCAATCAGCCCCAGCATTTT. The encoded protein is CASSSWTGNQPQHF.

This clonotype was detected a few times. The rearrangement joins TRBV5-6 to TRBJ1-4; D not certain. The V and J ends lost 1 base and 5 bases respectively, with 9 bases between them. Germline V lookup: CDR1 SGHDT, CDR2 YYEEEE. This CDR3 comprises 14 residues. The chain's CDR3 is CASSLRAGNEKLFF. CDR3 bases: TGTGCCAGCAGCTTGAGGGCGGGAAATGAAAAACTGTTTTTT.

The genes are TRBV6-5 and TRBJ2-1; D is perhaps TRBD2 (6 bases). The CDR3 runs 18 residues. Germline V CDR1 and CDR2: MNHEY, SVGAGI. The V end lost 2 bases, the J end lost 0 bases, and 17 bases lay between the germline ends. The CDR3 DNA reads TGTGCCAGCAGTTACCGGACGGGTCGGGGGAGCTCCTACAATGAGCAGTTCTTC. Its translation is CASSYRTGRGSSYNEQFF.

This clonotype turned up a few times. The rearrangement joins TRBV30 to TRBJ1-5; TRBD1 might be the D (5 bases). This CDR3 has 15 residues. Germline V lookup: CDR1 GTSNPN, CDR2 SVGIG (reference sequence). Between the trimmed V and J ends, which lost 4 bases and 7 bases, there was a span of 20 bases. The CDR3 region is CAWKLRGSRGQPQHF. CDR3 DNA: TGTGCCTGGAAACTCCGGGGCTCCCGAGGGCAGCCCCAGCATTTT.

This clonotype was seen a few times. V is TRBV7-9 and J is TRBJ2-4; D gene ambiguous. Germline-derived CDR1 and CDR2 are SEHNR and FQNEAQ (reference sequence). The CDR3 runs to 15 residues. The V and J ends lost 6 bases and 7 bases respectively, with 19 bases between them. CDR3 bases: TGTGCCAGCAGTTTTAAAGATTCTTTCGGGAACATTCAGTACTTC. Amino acid sequence: CASSFKDSFGNIQYF.

The chain joins TRBV24-1 to TRBJ2-1, with D perhaps matching TRBD1 (5 bases). Per germline, CDR1 KGHDR and CDR2 SFDVKD. This CDR3 region has 16 residues. V lost 7 bases and J 0 bases, leaving 15 bases between the germline ends. For the CDR3, the DNA is TGTGCCACCAGCTCCATAGACAGTACCTCCTACAATGAGCAGTTCTTC. The encoded protein is CATSSIDSTSYNEQFF.

Only a few counts were recorded for this clonotype. The J gene is TRBJ2-1, the V gene TRBV12-3 or TRBV12-4; D may be TRBD2 (6 bases). This CDR3 contains 19 residues. Trimming took 3 bases from V and 0 from J, leaving 21 bases between them. Written as DNA, the CDR3 is TGTGCCAGCAGTTTGTATCCGGGGGAGGCACCGTACTCCTACAATGAGCAGTTCTTC. Residues: CASSLYPGEAPYSYNEQFF.

Only a few counts were recorded for this clonotype. This may be a read error: a much more frequent sequence differs by one nucleotide. CDR3 protein: CASTKEWNNNAQFF. The CDR3 region has the DNA TGCGCCAGCACCAAGGAGTGGAACAACAATGCGCAGTTCTTC. V usage is TRBV5-1 and J usage is TRBJ2-1; D unclear. Germline CDR1 and CDR2: SGHRS and YFSETQ. CDR3 size: 14 residues.